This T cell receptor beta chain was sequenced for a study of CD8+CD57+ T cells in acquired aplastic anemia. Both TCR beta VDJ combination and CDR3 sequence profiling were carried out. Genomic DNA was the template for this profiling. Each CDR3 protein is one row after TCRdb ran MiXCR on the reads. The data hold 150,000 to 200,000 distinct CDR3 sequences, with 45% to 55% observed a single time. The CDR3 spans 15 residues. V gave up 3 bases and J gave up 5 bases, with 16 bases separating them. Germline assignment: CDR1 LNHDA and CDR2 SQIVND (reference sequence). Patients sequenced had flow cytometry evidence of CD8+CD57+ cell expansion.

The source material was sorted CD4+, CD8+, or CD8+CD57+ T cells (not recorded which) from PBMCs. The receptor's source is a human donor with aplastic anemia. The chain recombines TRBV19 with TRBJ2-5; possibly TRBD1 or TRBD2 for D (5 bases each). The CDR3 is CASSIPGRAVETQYF. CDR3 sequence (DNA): TGTGCCAGTAGTATTCCGGGACGAGCAGTCGAGACCCAGTACTTC. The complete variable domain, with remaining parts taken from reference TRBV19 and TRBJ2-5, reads DGGITQSPKYLFRKEGQNVTLSCEQNLNHDAMYWYRQDPGQGLRLIYYSQIVNDFQKGDIAEGYSVSREKKESFPLTVTSAQKNPTAFYLCASSIPGRAVETQYFGPGTRLLVL.